Following are 20 T cell receptor beta chains from one sample sequenced in a study of cytomegalovirus exposure and HLA in healthy donors. TCRdb's table, derived via immunoSEQ multiplex PCR, lists solely in-frame clones and lacks some. The profile shows 150,000 to 200,000 clones, less than 90% of them singletons. The sequenced material came from PBMCs. The receptors come from a young man in good health and CMV-seropositive.

This sequence joins TRBV6-5 and TRBJ2-3, with D maybe TRBD2 (7 bases). This CDR3 is built from 13 residues. V dropped 7 bases and J dropped 6 bases, with 14 bases sitting between them. Germline-derived CDR1 and CDR2 are MNHEY and SVGAGI. CDR3 bases: TGTGCCAGCAAGGGCAGGGGAGGGGATACGCAGTATTTT. Protein product: CASKGRGGDTQYF.

J is TRBJ2-3 and V is TRBV10-3; the D is unclear. This CDR3 is built from 15 residues. CDR1 is ENHRY and CDR2 is SYGVKD in the germline V gene. V dropped 4 bases and J dropped 1 base, with 12 bases sitting between them. DNA of the CDR3: TGTGCCATCAGTGTGGAGAACGGCGGCACAGATACGCAGTATTTT. Protein: CAISVENGGTDTQYF.

The genes are TRBV18 and TRBJ1-5; D remains unclear. Germline V lookup: CDR1 KGHSH, CDR2 LQKENI. The CDR3 runs to 13 residues. Trimming stripped 5 bases from V and 3 bases from J, with 8 bases between. The chain's CDR3 is CASSTGNNQPQHF. The CDR3 region has the DNA TGTGCCAGCTCAACGGGAAACAATCAGCCCCAGCATTTT.

This sequence joins TRBV29-1 and TRBJ2-5, with D possibly being TRBD2 (5 bases). Deletions cut 4 bases from V and 9 bases from J, with 12 bases between. Germline V lookup: CDR1 SQVTM, CDR2 ANQGSEA. This CDR3 is 11 amino acids long. The chain's CDR3 is CSVAEAGAQYF. The CDR3 region has the DNA TGCAGCGTTGCTGAGGCCGGGGCCCAGTACTTC.

Only a few counts were recorded for this clone. The junction does not match germline at one end; this may be a read error. V usage is TRBV7-7 and J usage is TRBJ1-3; 7 nucleotides match TRBD1. Germline-derived CDR1 and CDR2 are SSHAT and FNYEAQ (reference sequence). This CDR3 comprises 14 residues. The CDR3, as DNA: TGTGCTAGCAGCCCAACGGGACAGGGAAACACCATATATTTT. This gives the protein CASSPTGQGNTIYF.

This chain links TRBV9 with TRBJ2-2, with unresolved D. The CDR3 covers 16 residues. Trimming removed 3 bases at V and 1 base at J, with 13 bases between. Germline V gene lookup returns CDR1 SGDLS and CDR2 YYNGEE. CDR3 coding DNA: TGTGCCAGCAGCGCTTCAAAACTTGGGAACACCGGGGAGCTGTTTTTT. Translated: CASSASKLGNTGELFF.

The chain carries TRBV5-4 and TRBJ2-5, with TRBD2 matching over 10 bases. This CDR3 has 15 amino acids. CDR1 and CDR2 from the germline V gene are SGHNT and YYREEE (reference sequence). J was trimmed by 4 bases and V by 4 bases; bases with no gene match: 7. The CDR3 DNA reads TGTGCCAGCAGCCAAGAGCGGGAGGGCCCAGAGACCCAGTACTTC. It translates to CASSQEREGPETQYF. The full variable domain, rest sourced from reference TRBV5-4 and TRBJ2-5, is ETGVTQSPTHLIKTRGQQVTLRCSSQSGHNTVSWYQQALGQGPQFIFQYYREEENGRGNFPPRFSGLQFPNYSSELNVNALELDDSALYLCASSQEREGPETQYFGPGTRLLVL.

The rearrangement links TRBV5-8 to TRBJ2-3; 8 nucleotides match TRBD2. This CDR3 region has 16 residues. CDR1 and CDR2 from the germline V gene are SGHTS and YDEGEE. Unmatched junction bases numbered 3, after V lost 0 bases and J lost 0 bases. The CDR3 sequence: CASSLEVAGSTDTQYF. The DNA of the CDR3 is TGTGCCAGCAGCTTGGAGGTAGCGGGAAGCACAGATACGCAGTATTTT.

The V and J genes are TRBV6-5 and TRBJ1-5, with 8 positions matching TRBD1. The ends lost 4 bases at V and 3 bases at J; junction bases unmatched: 2. The V gene's germline CDR1 is MNHEY and CDR2 SVGAGI. The CDR3 runs 14 residues. As DNA, the CDR3 is TGTGCCAGCAGTTTGGACAGGGCCAATCAGCCCCAGCATTTT. Its translation: CASSLDRANQPQHF.

The V and J genes are TRBV2 and TRBJ1-2; D remains ambiguous. This CDR3 has 11 residues. Looked up from germline, CDR1 is SNHLY and CDR2 is FYNNEI. Trimming shortened V by 4 bases and J by 7 bases, and 7 bases separated the two germline ends. CDR3 nucleotide sequence: TGTGCCAGCAGTGGCGGGTTTGGCTACACCTTC. It translates to CASSGGFGYTF.

J is TRBJ1-4 and V is TRBV5-1, with D unresolved. CDR3 length equals 14 residues. Germline V lookup: CDR1 SGHRS, CDR2 YFSETQ. V lost 5 bases, J lost 4 bases, and 12 bases lay in between. CDR3 sequence: CASSFGNNNEKLFF. The CDR3, as DNA: TGCGCCAGCAGTTTCGGGAACAATAATGAAAAACTGTTTTTT.

CDR3 in amino acids: CASSRRDRGINEQFF. The CDR3 DNA reads as TGCGCCAGCAGTCGTAGGGACAGGGGGATCAATGAGCAGTTCTTC. The chain employs TRBV23-1 and TRBJ2-1; 11 positions match TRBD1. TRBV23-1 is flagged as an ORF with uncertain function. The CDR3 spans 15 residues. V lost 4 bases to trimming and J lost 6 bases; unmatched junction nucleotides: 5.

The chain joins TRBV6-6 to TRBJ1-1; TRBD1 is a possible D gene (5 bases). The CDR3 covers 13 residues. Deletions cut 6 bases from V and 7 bases from J, with 15 bases between. The germline gives CDR1 MNHNY, CDR2 SVGAGI (reference sequence). The CDR3 bases are TGTGCCAGCAGCCCGCTCAGGGAGGGTGAAGCTTTCTTT. Its translation: CASSPLREGEAFF.

The chain couples TRBV19 to TRBJ1-5; 9 positions match TRBD1. Trimming at V came to 4 bases and at J to 0 bases, leaving 4 bases not matched to a gene. The germline V gene encodes CDR1 LNHDA and CDR2 SQIVND (reference sequence). There are 16 residues in the CDR3. The CDR3 here is CASSNRGLYSNQPQHF. CDR3 DNA sequence: TGTGCCAGTAGTAACAGGGGGCTCTATAGCAATCAGCCCCAGCATTTT. The whole variable domain, filled in from reference TRBV19 and TRBJ1-5, reads DGGITQSPKYLFRKEGQNVTLSCEQNLNHDAMYWYRQDPGQGLRLIYYSQIVNDFQKGDIAEGYSVSREKKESFPLTVTSAQKNPTAFYLCASSNRGLYSNQPQHFGDGTRLSIL.

The chain has TRBV4-1 and TRBJ2-7; 11 bases are a match to TRBD1. This CDR3 has 18 residues. V gave up 3 bases and J gave up 4 bases; unmatched junction bases: 14. CDR1 is MGHRA, CDR2 YSYEKL, per germline. CDR3 residues: CASSQRTPGQGARYEQYF. CDR3 coding DNA: TGCGCCAGCAGCCAGCGTACCCCTGGACAGGGGGCTAGGTACGAGCAGTACTTC.

The chain recombines TRBV28 with TRBJ1-5; the match to TRBD1 covers 9 bases. V shed 8 bases and J 3 bases; nucleotides not matched to a gene: 11. This CDR3 region has 16 residues. The germline CDR1 and CDR2 sequences are MDHEN and SYDVKM. The CDR3 reads CASYPETGGYNQPQHF. Here the CDR3 DNA reads TGTGCCAGCTACCCGGAAACAGGGGGCTACAATCAGCCCCAGCATTTT.

This chain uses TRBV5-1 with TRBJ1-4; 10 bases align to TRBD1. Germline assignment: CDR1 SGHRS and CDR2 YFSETQ. V shed 5 bases, J shed 8 bases, and the junction held 9 bases outside the gene matches. CDR3 size: 15 residues. The CDR3 sequence is CASSPRDRGLEKLFF. CDR3 in DNA: TGCGCCAGCAGTCCCCGGGACAGGGGATTAGAAAAACTGTTTTTT.

J is TRBJ2-7 and V is TRBV2; 10 positions agree with TRBD2. V dropped 6 bases and J dropped 0; count of bases not matched to a gene: 5. Germline V gene data show CDR1 as SNHLY and CDR2 as FYNNEI. CDR3 length: 15 amino acids. This CDR3 is CASRGLAILSYEQYF. In DNA, the CDR3 is TGTGCCAGCAGGGGACTAGCGATCCTCTCCTACGAGCAGTACTTC.

The chain has TRBV28 and TRBJ1-2, with 10 bases matching TRBD1. The V and J ends lost 6 bases and 0 bases, in that order; junction bases with no gene match: 4. Germline-derived CDR1 and CDR2 are MDHEN and SYDVKM. The CDR3 runs 15 residues. The CDR3 loop is CASRGTGVSNYGYTF. The CDR3 bases are TGTGCCAGCAGGGGGACAGGGGTATCTAACTATGGCTACACCTTC.

V is TRBV4-1 and J is TRBJ1-3; no reliable D call. Germline V gene sequence: CDR1 MGHRA, CDR2 YSYEKL. V was trimmed by 0 bases and J by 0 bases, leaving 15 bases between them. This CDR3 contains 18 residues. The CDR3 bases are TGCGCCAGCAGCCAAGATATAGCCCGGGGAAGCTCTGGAAACACCATATATTTT. Translated: CASSQDIARGSSGNTIYF.